The 30 T cell receptor beta chains below were found in one sample sequenced in a study of cytomegalovirus exposure and HLA in healthy donors. The data were produced by immunoSEQ multiplex PCR, yet TCRdb's version contains in-frame clones alone and is incomplete. This table has hundreds of thousands of clones, approximately 87% appearing once. The sample taken for sequencing was PBMCs. The receptors were sampled from a woman aged 18-35 years in good health and CMV-seronegative.

V usage is TRBV4-1 and J usage is TRBJ1-1; TRBD1 agrees at 8 bases. CDR3 length: 14 amino acids. Germline V gives CDR1 MGHRA, CDR2 YSYEKL. With V trimmed by 2 bases and J by 10 bases, 9 bases remained unmatched. The CDR3 region has the DNA TGCGCCAGCAGCCAACCTACAGGGGGATGGGGAGCTTTCTTT. Translation gives CASSQPTGGWGAFF.

V is TRBV5-5 and J is TRBJ1-2, with D unresolved. The CDR3 has 15 residues. The germline CDR1 and CDR2 sequences are SGHKS and YYEKEE (reference sequence). Trimming cost V 3 bases and J 0 bases, with 12 bases left between them. This CDR3 is CASSSRPEANYGYTF. CDR3 nucleotide sequence: TGTGCCAGCAGCTCCAGACCAGAAGCTAACTATGGCTACACCTTC.

The chain couples TRBV27 to TRBJ1-2; D is undetermined. Per germline, CDR1 MNHEY and CDR2 SMNVEV (reference sequence). V lost 4 bases to trimming and J lost 6 bases, with 15 bases between them. This CDR3 is 14 amino acids long. The CDR3 coding sequence is TGTGCCAGCAGTTCACGTCACACGGCGGATGGCTACACCTTC. Translating it yields CASSSRHTADGYTF.

V is TRBV18 and J is TRBJ2-2; TRBD1 matches at 7 bases. This CDR3 has 14 amino acids. Per germline, CDR1 KGHSH and CDR2 LQKENI. V shed 3 bases, J shed 3 bases, and the junction held 1 base outside the gene matches. Here the CDR3 DNA reads TGTGCCAGCTCACCCGGACAGGACACCGGGGAGCTGTTTTTT. It specifies CASSPGQDTGELFF.

The gene calls are TRBV4-1 and TRBJ2-1; TRBD2 matches at 8 bases. CDR3 length: 17 amino acids. Looked up from germline, CDR1 is MGHRA and CDR2 is YSYEKL. Unmatched junction bases numbered 13, after V lost 4 bases and J lost 5 bases. The CDR3 nucleotides read TGCGCCAGCAGCCCAGGGTCAGGCGGAGCGGGGGACAATGAGCAGTTCTTC. This translates into CASSPGSGGAGDNEQFF.

The chain employs TRBV10-3 and TRBJ1-1; D perhaps matches TRBD1 (6 bases). This CDR3 is 13 amino acids long. The germline V and J ends were trimmed by 7 bases and 0 bases, with 9 bases remaining between them. CDR1 and CDR2 from the germline V gene are ENHRY and SYGVKD. The CDR3 nucleotides are TGTGCCATCAAAGGGACACTGAACACTGAAGCTTTCTTT. Translating it yields CAIKGTLNTEAFF.

The rearrangement links TRBV4-1 to TRBJ2-1; TRBD2 matches 14 bases. V lost 4 bases and J lost 6; bases outside the gene matches: 5. Germline V gene data show CDR1 as MGHRA and CDR2 as YSYEKL. The CDR3 is 16 residues long. The CDR3 nucleotides are TGCGCCAGCAGCCTATACGGGACTAGCGGGAGCAATGAGCAGTTCTTC. As protein: CASSLYGTSGSNEQFF.

The rearrangement joins TRBV19 to TRBJ2-1; TRBD1 agrees at 7 bases. From germline, CDR1 is LNHDA and CDR2 SQIVND (reference sequence). Losses at the gene ends were 1 base for V and 3 bases for J; bases not matched to a gene: 3. This CDR3 has 15 residues. CDR3: CASSIGQGGYNEQFF. The CDR3 nucleotides read TGTGCCAGTAGTATAGGACAGGGCGGCTACAATGAGCAGTTCTTC.

This clone came up a few times. This chain connects TRBV27 to TRBJ2-7; D might be TRBD1 (5 bases). The germline gives CDR1 MNHEY, CDR2 SMNVEV (reference sequence). The CDR3 sequence is 15 residues long. Trimming pared 4 bases from V and 3 bases from J, leaving 16 bases between. CDR3 in DNA: TGTGCCAGCAGTTCCCCAGCTGGGGCCATCTACGAGCAGTACTTC. Its translation is CASSSPAGAIYEQYF.

This chain uses TRBV7-9 with TRBJ2-2, with D unresolved. Germline V gene sequence: CDR1 SEHNR, CDR2 FQNEAQ (reference sequence). The CDR3 contains 13 residues. Trimming left V 6 bases short and J 6 bases short, with 11 bases between. This chain's CDR3 is CASRLSHPGELFF. Written as DNA, the CDR3 is TGTGCCAGCAGACTATCCCACCCCGGGGAGCTGTTTTTT.

The chain has TRBV18 and TRBJ1-2, with D unclear. The V and J ends lost 1 base and 1 base respectively, with 7 bases between them. Germline CDR1 KGHSH, CDR2 LQKENI. This CDR3 is 14 amino acids long. In DNA form, the CDR3 reads TGTGCCAGCTCACCACTTTCGGATAACTATGGCTACACCTTC. This sequence encodes CASSPLSDNYGYTF. The variable domain in full, with the rest retrieved from reference TRBV18 and TRBJ1-2, is NAGVMQNPRHLVRRRGQEARLRCSPMKGHSHVYWYRQLPEEGLKFMVYLQKENIIDESGMPKERFSAEFPKEGPSILRIQQVVRGDSAAYFCASSPLSDNYGYTFGSGTRLTVV.

The chain couples TRBV25-1 to TRBJ1-4; a possible D gene is TRBD1 (5 bases). Trimming took off 1 base at V and 7 bases at J, with 10 bases between the two ends. The CDR3 is made up of 14 amino acids. From germline, CDR1 is MGHDK and CDR2 SYGVNS. For the CDR3, the DNA is TGTGCCAGCAGTGAATGGGGGTCGATTGAAAAACTGTTTTTT. As protein: CASSEWGSIEKLFF.

The chain employs TRBV6-1 and TRBJ2-1, with 9 nucleotides matching TRBD2. V was pared by 11 bases and J by 8 bases, with 13 bases of the junction left unmatched. The CDR3 is made up of 14 amino acids. The germline CDR1 and CDR2 sequences are MNHNS and SASEGT. The CDR3 bases are TGTGCCGTTGCTTTAGCGGGAGCGGACGATGAGCAGTTCTTC. It yields the protein CAVALAGADDEQFF.

This chain connects TRBV7-6 to TRBJ1-1, with D possibly TRBD1 on 5 matching bases. Germline CDR1 SGHVS, CDR2 FNYEAQ. Trimming took off 2 bases at V and 2 bases at J, with 15 bases between the two ends. The CDR3 is made up of 16 amino acids. The CDR3 DNA reads as TGTGCCAGCAGCTTAACTGGGTGGGGGGACAACACTGAAGCTTTCTTT. Translated, it gives CASSLTGWGDNTEAFF.

The chain recombines TRBV6-5 with TRBJ1-5; weak D call: TRBD1 (6 bases). The germline V gene encodes CDR1 MNHEY and CDR2 SVGAGI. The CDR3 is 12 amino acids. The V and J ends lost 8 bases and 6 bases respectively, with 11 bases between them. The CDR3 protein is CASGRGFQPQHF. The CDR3 nucleotides are TGTGCCAGCGGGAGGGGGTTTCAGCCCCAGCATTTT.

This clone was detected only once. The V call is TRBV11-1, the J call TRBJ2-7; D uncertain. In germline, CDR1 is SGHAT, CDR2 FQDESV (reference sequence). V was trimmed by 0 bases and J by 3 bases, leaving 6 bases between them. The length of the CDR3 is 13 residues. The CDR3 region is CASSLADRYEQYF. The CDR3 nucleotides are TGTGCCAGCAGCTTAGCGGACCGCTACGAGCAGTACTTC.

The V call is TRBV25-1, the J call TRBJ2-1; D not resolved. The V and J ends lost 4 bases and 6 bases respectively, with 4 bases between them. The CDR3 is made up of 11 amino acids. The V gene's germline CDR1 is MGHDK and CDR2 SYGVNS. The CDR3 DNA sequence: TGTGCCAGCAGTGGGGGCAATGAGCAGTTCTTC. This translates into CASSGGNEQFF.

This rearrangement joins TRBV28 to TRBJ2-3; 12 bases fit TRBD2. The CDR3 length is 17 residues. J was trimmed by 0 bases and V by 6 bases; bases with no gene match: 7. From germline, CDR1 is MDHEN and CDR2 SYDVKM. CDR3 sequence: CASRPTSGRPSTDTQYF. DNA of the CDR3: TGTGCCAGCAGACCAACTAGCGGGAGGCCTAGCACAGATACGCAGTATTTT.

In this sample, this clone turned up a few times. This rearrangement joins TRBV29-1 to TRBJ1-1; 7 bases fit TRBD1. The CDR3 extends over 12 amino acids. The V segment lost 7 bases and the J segment 1 base; nucleotides outside the gene matches: 3. Germline lookup yields CDR1 SQVTM and CDR2 ANQGSEA. The DNA of the CDR3 is TGCAGCGCCCGGACAGGGAACACTGAAGCTTTCTTT. Translated: CSARTGNTEAFF.

This clone was seen only a few times. The chain uses TRBV11-1 and TRBJ2-7; D is perhaps TRBD1 (8 bases). Germline CDR1 and CDR2: SGHAT and FQDESV (reference sequence). The length of the CDR3 is 16 residues. V lost 5 bases and J 3 bases, leaving 20 bases between the germline ends. CDR3 region: CASSPYRGGNFYEQYF. In DNA, the CDR3 is TGTGCCAGCAGCCCTTACAGGGGGGGGAATTTCTACGAGCAGTACTTC.

This clone came up once. This sequence joins TRBV10-3 and TRBJ1-1, with D uncertain. Germline loops: CDR1 ENHRY, CDR2 SYGVKD. This CDR3 is built from 15 residues. V shed 2 bases and J shed 0 bases, with 10 bases lying between them. The CDR3 DNA reads as TGTGCCATCAGTGAGGGGTCGGGGATGAACACTGAAGCTTTCTTT. It translates to CAISEGSGMNTEAFF.

J is TRBJ2-1 and V is TRBV4-1; TRBD2 aligns across 15 bases. The V gene's germline CDR1 is MGHRA and CDR2 YSYEKL. Losses at the gene ends were 0 bases for V and 7 bases for J; bases not matched to a gene: 4. This CDR3 has 17 residues. DNA for the CDR3: TGCGCCAGCAGCCAAGATCGGACTAGCGGGAGGGTGAATGAGCAGTTCTTC. This codes for CASSQDRTSGRVNEQFF.

This clone was detected only once. This CDR3 reads CASQSGTISGANVLTF. CDR3 in DNA: TGTGCCAGTCAATCCGGGACAATCTCTGGGGCCAACGTCCTGACTTTC. The chain links TRBV19 to TRBJ2-6; TRBD1 is a possible D gene (6 bases). CDR1 and CDR2 from the germline V gene are LNHDA and SQIVND (reference sequence). Trimming stripped 8 bases from V and 0 bases from J, with 14 bases between. The CDR3 contains 16 residues.

The chain is built from TRBV4-2 and TRBJ1-6; possibly TRBD1 for D (6 bases). V lost 3 bases and J 6 bases, leaving 15 bases between the germline ends. The germline CDR1 and CDR2 sequences are LGHNA and YNFKEQ. This CDR3 has 16 amino acids. CDR3 nucleotide sequence: TGTGCCAGCAGCCAGACAGGTCCCGGGCCTAATTCACCCCTCCACTTT. Translation gives CASSQTGPGPNSPLHF.

To note about this clone: Distinct nucleotide sequences in the sample also encode this CDR3. The chain uses TRBV2 and TRBJ2-2; D gene unclear. Germline CDR1 SNHLY, CDR2 FYNNEI. V was pared by 4 bases and J by 3 bases, with 3 bases between. The CDR3 loop spans 12 amino acids. The CDR3 DNA reads as TGTGCCAGCAGTGGGGACACCGGGGAGCTGTTTTTT. Encoded protein: CASSGDTGELFF.

The V gene is TRBV9, the J gene TRBJ2-3, with a weak D call TRBD1 (6 bases). The germline gives CDR1 SGDLS, CDR2 YYNGEE. V was shortened by 8 bases and J by 1 base, with 11 bases between the two germline ends. The CDR3 spans 13 residues. CDR3 coding DNA: TGTGCCAGTGCGTACAGGGGCACAGATACGCAGTATTTT. Translating gives CASAYRGTDTQYF. Full variable domain (outside the CDR3, taken from reference TRBV9 and TRBJ2-3): DSGVTQTPKHLITATGQRVTLRCSPRSGDLSVYWYQQSLDQGLQFLIQYYNGEERAKGNILERFSAQQFPDLHSELNLSSLELGDSALYFCASAYRGTDTQYFGPGTRLTVL.

The V and J genes are TRBV7-9 and TRBJ2-4; D may be TRBD2 (5 bases). This CDR3 spans 15 amino acids. Trimming left V 1 base short and J 4 bases short, with 11 bases between. The germline gives CDR1 SEHNR, CDR2 FQNEAQ (reference sequence). CDR3 coding DNA: TGTGCCAGCAGCTTAGGGAGGACGGAAAAAAACATTCAGTACTTC. The encoded protein is CASSLGRTEKNIQYF.

V is TRBV11-2 and J is TRBJ1-1; the D gene is possibly TRBD1 (5 bases). This CDR3 is 14 amino acids long. Deletions cut 3 bases from V and 1 base from J, with 9 bases between. The germline V gene has CDR1 SGHAT and CDR2 FQNNGV. CDR3 in amino acids: CASSFGGGNTEAFF. CDR3 in DNA: TGTGCCAGCAGCTTTGGGGGGGGGAACACTGAAGCTTTCTTT.

V gene TRBV18 combines with J gene TRBJ2-7; TRBD2 matches at 13 bases. V was clipped by 3 bases and J by 3 bases; unmatched bases: 5. CDR3 length equals 16 residues. Germline V CDR1 and CDR2: KGHSH, LQKENI. CDR3 in DNA: TGTGCCAGCTCACCGAGGACTAGCGGGGGTCTCTACGAGCAGTACTTC. Translated: CASSPRTSGGLYEQYF.

The chain employs TRBV19 and TRBJ1-2; no clear D. From germline, CDR1 is LNHDA and CDR2 SQIVND (reference sequence). Trimming pared 0 bases from V and 4 bases from J, leaving 6 bases between. CDR3 size: 13 residues. As DNA, the CDR3 is TGTGCCAGTAGTATAGACACGGTCTATGGCTACACCTTC. As protein: CASSIDTVYGYTF. The full variable domain, in which reference TRBV19 and TRBJ1-2 provide the parts outside the CDR3, is DGGITQSPKYLFRKEGQNVTLSCEQNLNHDAMYWYRQDPGQGLRLIYYSQIVNDFQKGDIAEGYSVSREKKESFPLTVTSAQKNPTAFYLCASSIDTVYGYTFGSGTRLTVV.